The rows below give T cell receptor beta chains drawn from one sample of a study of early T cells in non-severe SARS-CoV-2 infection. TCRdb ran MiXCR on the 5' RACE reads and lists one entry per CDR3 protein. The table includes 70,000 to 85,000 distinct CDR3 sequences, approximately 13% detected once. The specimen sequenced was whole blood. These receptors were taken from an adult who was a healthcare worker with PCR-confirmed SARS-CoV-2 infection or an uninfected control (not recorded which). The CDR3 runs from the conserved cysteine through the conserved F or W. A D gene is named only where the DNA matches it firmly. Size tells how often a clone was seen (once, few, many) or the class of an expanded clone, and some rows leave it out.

TGTGCCAGCAGCCACCCACTAGCGGGGGGCACAGATACGCAGTATTTT	CASSHPLAGGTDTQYF	TRBD2	TRBV3-1	TRBJ2-3	.
TGTGCCAGCAGCCGGGGAGCGGAGAACAATGAGCAGTTCTTC	CASSRGAENNEQFF	.	TRBV7-2	TRBJ2-1	.
TGTGCCTGGAGCGAACGGCCCCCGGATACGCAGTATTTT	CAWSERPPDTQYF	.	TRBV30	TRBJ2-3	many
TGTGCCAGCAGCCCGTTTTCCGGGACAGAGTACAATGAGCAGTTCTTC	CASSPFSGTEYNEQFF	TRBD1	TRBV7-8	TRBJ2-1	few
TGCAGTGCTAGAGATGTGACAGAATACAATGAGCAGTTCTTC	CSARDVTEYNEQFF	.	TRBV20-1	TRBJ2-1	many
TGTGCCAGCAGCAGGGGACAGGGCCCCTACGAGCAGTACTTC	CASSRGQGPYEQYF	TRBD1	TRBV5-6	TRBJ2-7	many
TGCGCCAGCAGTTTCGGGACTAGCGGGAGGGCCGAGGAGCAGTACTTC	CASSFGTSGRAEEQYF	TRBD2	TRBV5-1	TRBJ2-7	.
TGTGCCAGCAGCTTAGCCCCACAGGGGGCCGAATCAAGCTCCTACAATGAGCAGTTCTTC	CASSLAPQGAESSSYNEQFF	TRBD1	TRBV7-2	TRBJ2-1	few
TGCAGCGTTTCCCCGGGACAGGGAACCACCGGGGAGCTGTTTTTT	CSVSPGQGTTGELFF	TRBD1	TRBV29-1	TRBJ2-2	.
TGTGCCAGCAGCCAACGGGCCTCCTACGAGCAGTACTTC	CASSQRASYEQYF	.	TRBV3-1	TRBJ2-7	.
TGTGCCACCAGTGATAGGGGACTAGCTGGCGTATTGGCTGAGCAGTTCTTC	CATSDRGLAGVLAEQFF	TRBD2	TRBV24-1	TRBJ2-1	few
TGTGCCAGTTCGTATTCTGGACCCCTCCACTTT	CASSYSGPLHF	.	TRBV19	TRBJ1-6	.
TGTGCTAGTGGTTTGACCCCGACGGGCACGAACACCGGGGAGCTGTTTTTT	CASGLTPTGTNTGELFF	.	TRBV12-5	TRBJ2-2	few
TGTGCCAGCAGTAACTCCTACGAGCAGTACTTC	CASSNSYEQYF	.	TRBV6-2/TRBV6-3	TRBJ2-7	many
TGTGCCAGCAGTTCTCTCTACAGGGGCGGGCCGGATCAGCCCCAGCATTTT	CASSSLYRGGPDQPQHF	TRBD1	TRBV27	TRBJ1-5	few
TGCAGCGTTGTTGACACCCCCTACGAGCAGTACTTC	CSVVDTPYEQYF	.	TRBV29-1	TRBJ2-7	few
TGTGCCAGCAGAGGTATCCCGGCTGAAGCTTTCTTT	CASRGIPAEAFF	.	TRBV25-1	TRBJ1-1	.